Listed here are 27 T cell receptor beta chains from one sample, sequenced in a study of identical twins. TCRdb re-derived calls from the 5' RACE reads in MiXCR, one entry per CDR3 protein. The sample records under 350,000 distinct CDR3 sequences, 7.5% to 9.5% being singletons. These data also formed part of another study, on yellow fever vaccine responses in identical twins.

Sequences were obtained from CD8+ T cells sorted from blood. The source is a woman aged 18-29 years in good health.

This clonotype has a handful of counts. The chain joins TRBV4-2 to TRBJ2-1; D not certain. Germline V gives CDR1 LGHNA, CDR2 YNFKEQ. This CDR3 is built from 14 residues. Trimming took off 0 bases at V and 0 bases at J, with 3 bases between the two ends. The CDR3 is CASSQEASYNEQFF. The CDR3 DNA sequence: TGTGCCAGCAGCCAAGAAGCCTCCTACAATGAGCAGTTCTTC.

This clonotype was seen at least ten times. The chain has TRBV6-1 and TRBJ2-3, with 8 bases lining up with TRBD2. The V gene's germline CDR1 is MNHNS and CDR2 SASEGT. Losses at the gene ends were 5 bases for V and 5 bases for J; bases not matched to a gene: 9. This CDR3 comprises 15 residues. The CDR3: CASSPYAGGGDTQYF. In nucleotides, the CDR3 is TGTGCCAGCAGTCCCTATGCGGGGGGAGGAGATACGCAGTATTTT.

A few counts support this clonotype. The chain joins TRBV6-1 to TRBJ2-2; tentative D call: TRBD1 (5 bases). This CDR3 contains 15 residues. Trimming left V 3 bases short and J 3 bases short, with 11 bases between. Per the germline V gene, CDR1 is MNHNS and CDR2 is SASEGT. The CDR3 sequence is CASSDQGIYTGELFF. The CDR3 DNA follows: TGTGCCAGCAGTGACCAGGGAATTTACACCGGGGAGCTGTTTTTT.

V is TRBV11-2 and J is TRBJ2-7; 8 nucleotides agree with TRBD2. From germline, CDR1 is SGHAT and CDR2 FQNNGV. CDR3 size: 15 residues. Trimming removed 1 base from V and 9 bases from J; junction bases left unmatched: 11. CDR3 loop: CASSLASRGLVVQYF. CDR3 DNA: TGTGCCAGCAGCTTAGCCTCTCGGGGACTAGTGGTGCAGTACTTC. Supplemented by reference TRBV11-2 and TRBJ2-7, the full variable domain reads EAGVAQSPRYKIIEKRQSVAFWCNPISGHATLYWYQQILGQGPKLLIQFQNNGVVDDSQLPKDRFSAERLKGVDSTLKIQPAKLEDSAVYLCASSLASRGLVVQYFGPGTRLTVT.

This clonotype has only a few counts. The chain joins TRBV9 to TRBJ2-5; TRBD1 aligns across 9 bases. Per the germline V gene, CDR1 is SGDLS and CDR2 is YYNGEE. J lost 0 bases, V lost 3 bases, and 9 bases had no gene match. The CDR3 contains 17 residues. The CDR3, as DNA: TGTGCCAGCAGCGAAGGGACAGGGAGCACCTACCAAGAGACCCAGTACTTC. Translation: CASSEGTGSTYQETQYF.

This clonotype has ten or more counts. V is TRBV12-3 or TRBV12-4 and J is TRBJ2-7; the D gene is possibly TRBD2 (6 bases). V was clipped by 4 bases and J by 3 bases, with 10 bases between them. The CDR3 is made up of 13 amino acids. CDR3 DNA sequence: TGTGCCAGCAGTTCGGGGACTTTCTACGAGCAGTACTTC. Translation gives CASSSGTFYEQYF.

The CDR3 coding sequence is TGTGCCAGCAGCTTATCAACAGGTTACCTCCTATACGAGCAGTACTTC. It specifies CASSLSTGYLLYEQYF. The chain uses TRBV7-9 and TRBJ2-7; TRBD1 is a possible D gene (5 bases). This CDR3 comprises 16 residues. V was trimmed by 2 bases and J by 4 bases, leaving 18 bases between them. Germline V gene sequence: CDR1 SEHNR, CDR2 FQNEAQ (reference sequence).

This clonotype has a handful of counts. The chain couples TRBV7-2 to TRBJ2-7; 13 nucleotides match TRBD2. The CDR3 totals 17 residues. Trimming at V came to 4 bases and at J to 0 bases, leaving 6 bases not matched to a gene. Germline CDR1 reads SGHTA; CDR2 reads FQGNSA. In nucleotides, the CDR3 is TGTGCCAGCAGCTCCCCAAGGACTAGCGGGAGCTCCTACGAGCAGTACTTC. It encodes CASSSPRTSGSSYEQYF.

This clonotype was seen a handful of times. The gene calls are TRBV11-3 and TRBJ2-7; D is unresolved. The CDR3 sequence is 14 residues long. Trimming took 3 bases from V and 0 from J, leaving 9 bases between them. The germline V gene encodes CDR1 SGHNT and CDR2 YENEEA. The CDR3 sequence: CASSFSASSYEQYF. Written as DNA, the CDR3 is TGTGCCAGCAGCTTCTCGGCGAGCTCCTACGAGCAGTACTTC.

The CDR3 loop reads CASSPGRTCEQYF. As DNA, the CDR3 is TGTGCCAGCAGCCCGGGCCGCACCTGCGAGCAGTACTTC. The chain joins TRBV5-6 to TRBJ2-7; no firm D call. CDR3 size: 13 residues. V was shortened by 4 bases and J by 6 bases, with 14 bases between the two germline ends. From germline, CDR1 is SGHDT and CDR2 YYEEEE.

CDR3 bases: TGCGCCAGCAGTGAGAGGCAGGGAGTTGGAGGCTACACCTTC. This gives the protein CASSERQGVGGYTF. The chain uses TRBV10-1 and TRBJ1-2; tentatively, D is TRBD1 (5 bases). Per the germline V gene, CDR1 is WNHNN and CDR2 is SYGVQD (reference sequence). This CDR3 is built from 14 residues. V was cut by 2 bases and J by 8 bases, with 15 bases left in between.

Only a few counts were recorded for this clonotype. The chain uses TRBV2 and TRBJ2-3; D is perhaps TRBD1 or TRBD2 (5 bases each). The CDR3 contains 15 residues. V gave up 9 bases and J gave up 1 base, with 17 bases separating them. Per the germline V gene, CDR1 is SNHLY and CDR2 is FYNNEI. DNA for the CDR3: TGTGCCAGATCGACGGGCCGGGACGGCACAGATACGCAGTATTTT. It specifies CARSTGRDGTDTQYF.

The rearrangement uses TRBV2 and TRBJ2-3, with D uncertain. The length of the CDR3 is 15 residues. Germline values: CDR1 SNHLY, CDR2 FYNNEI. Trimming shortened V by 5 bases and J by 2 bases, and 14 bases separated the two germline ends. The DNA for the CDR3 is TGTGCCAGCAGTATCGGGCTAACCTCCACAGATACGCAGTATTTT. Translation gives CASSIGLTSTDTQYF.

This clonotype was detected only a few times. The V call is TRBV20-1, the J call TRBJ1-2, with D possibly matching TRBD1 (6 bases). Looked up from germline, CDR1 is DFQATT and CDR2 is SNEGSKA (reference sequence). The length of the CDR3 is 14 residues. The V and J ends lost 1 base and 0 bases respectively, with 9 bases between them. The CDR3 region is CSARGDTANYGYTF. In nucleotides, the CDR3 is TGCAGTGCTAGAGGGGACACCGCTAACTATGGCTACACCTTC.

This clonotype showed up many times. The V gene is TRBV12-3 or TRBV12-4, the J gene TRBJ2-7; perhaps TRBD2 as D (6 bases). Trimming pared 3 bases from V and 2 bases from J, leaving 8 bases between. This CDR3 is built from 13 residues. The CDR3 reads CASSFSGAYEQYF. The DNA of the CDR3 is TGTGCCAGCAGTTTTAGCGGTGCCTACGAGCAGTACTTC.

J is TRBJ2-2 and V is TRBV7-3, with D perhaps TRBD1 or TRBD2 (7 bases each). The length of the CDR3 is 17 residues. CDR1 is SGHTA and CDR2 is FQGTGA in the germline V gene. V was clipped by 1 base and J by 4 bases, with 16 bases between them. The DNA of the CDR3 is TGTGCCAGCAGCTTAAACCCCAGGGGGGGTGTCACCGGGGAGCTGTTTTTT. It encodes CASSLNPRGGVTGELFF.

This clonotype has only a few counts. The V gene is TRBV24-1, the J gene TRBJ1-5; D gene uncertain. This CDR3 region has 15 residues. The V gene's germline CDR1 is KGHDR and CDR2 SFDVKD. V lost 9 bases, J lost 2 bases, and 16 bases lay in between. CDR3 sequence reads: CATPIRHWGNQPQHF. The CDR3 nucleotides are TGTGCCACCCCAATCCGGCACTGGGGCAATCAGCCCCAGCATTTT.

The V gene is TRBV7-8, the J gene TRBJ2-3, with 8 bases fitting TRBD2. The CDR3 is made up of 16 amino acids. The V segment lost 3 bases and the J segment 6 bases; nucleotides outside the gene matches: 11. The V gene's germline CDR1 is SGHVS and CDR2 FQNEAQ. This CDR3 reads CASSFLLAGPGDTQYF. In DNA form, the CDR3 reads TGTGCCAGCAGCTTCCTCCTAGCGGGTCCTGGGGATACGCAGTATTTT.

There are a few counts of this clonotype. This chain joins TRBV12-3 or TRBV12-4 and TRBJ1-1; TRBD1 aligns across 9 bases. The CDR3 is made up of 13 amino acids. The V segment lost 11 bases and the J segment 2 bases; nucleotides outside the gene matches: 6. The CDR3 DNA sequence: TGTGCCTGCCAGGGACAGGGTAACACTGAAGCTTTCTTT. It codes for CACQGQGNTEAFF.

At least ten counts were recorded for this clonotype. This rearrangement joins TRBV4-3 to TRBJ1-4; D is ambiguous. Germline loops: CDR1 LGHNA, CDR2 YSLEER. Trimming removed 1 base from V and 8 bases from J, with 14 bases in between. The CDR3 covers 15 residues. CDR3 bases: TGCGCCAGCAGCCAAGTTTCGCCAGACGCCGAAAAACTGTTTTTT. Translating gives CASSQVSPDAEKLFF.

This clonotype was recorded many times. The chain employs TRBV5-1 and TRBJ1-2; the D is unclear. CDR3 length: 13 residues. Germline assignment: CDR1 SGHRS and CDR2 YFSETQ. V was clipped by 1 base and J by 4 bases, with 8 bases between them. For the CDR3, the DNA is TGCGCCAGCAGCTTGACAGCTAGCTATGGCTACACCTTC. This gives the protein CASSLTASYGYTF.

This clonotype was detected many times. The J gene is TRBJ2-1, the V gene TRBV28, with D perhaps TRBD1 (6 bases). V was clipped by 6 bases and J by 7 bases, with 25 bases between them. The CDR3 consists of 17 residues. From germline, CDR1 is MDHEN and CDR2 SYDVKM. The CDR3 DNA sequence: TGTGCCAGCAGCTCCCGGGCAGGGGCTAAGAGTTGGAATGAGCAGTTCTTC. It translates to CASSSRAGAKSWNEQFF.

In this sample, this clonotype turned up many times. This chain joins TRBV6-1 and TRBJ1-3; 8 nucleotides match TRBD1. J lost 3 bases, V lost 10 bases, and 8 bases had no gene match. This CDR3 has 14 amino acids. Germline values: CDR1 MNHNS, CDR2 SASEGT. The chain's CDR3 is CATLTGEFGNTIYF. CDR3 in DNA: TGTGCCACTCTGACAGGGGAATTTGGAAACACCATATATTTT.

This clonotype was detected many times. The J gene is TRBJ2-7, the V gene TRBV14; 8 bases are shared with TRBD2. The CDR3 sequence is 17 residues long. Germline V lookup: CDR1 SGHDN, CDR2 FVKESK. Germline trimming cut 4 bases from V and 3 bases from J; bases unmatched to any gene: 14. CDR3 nucleotide sequence: TGTGCCAGCAGCCCCCCTTTTGGGCGGGAGGTATTCTACGAGCAGTACTTC. Translated, it gives CASSPPFGREVFYEQYF.

V and J are TRBV7-8 and TRBJ2-3, with 8 bases that match TRBD2. Germline CDR1 is SGHVS and CDR2 is FQNEAQ. The V segment lost 1 base and the J segment 5 bases; nucleotides outside the gene matches: 14. The CDR3 consists of 18 residues. This chain's CDR3 is CASSLVGTSRPLIDTQYF. The CDR3 DNA sequence: TGTGCCAGCAGCTTAGTTGGGACTAGTAGGCCCCTGATAGATACGCAGTATTTT. The full variable domain, in which reference TRBV7-8 and TRBJ2-3 provide the parts outside the CDR3, is GAGVSQSPRYKVAKRGQDVALRCDPISGHVSLFWYQQALGQGPEFLTYFQNEAQLDKSGLPSDRFFAERPEGSVSTLKIQRTQQEDSAVYLCASSLVGTSRPLIDTQYFGPGTRLTVL.

The chain carries TRBV7-8 and TRBJ2-5, with D perhaps being TRBD1 or TRBD2 (5 bases each). This CDR3 has 15 residues. The germline gives CDR1 SGHVS, CDR2 FQNEAQ. V lost 5 bases and J 6 bases, leaving 19 bases between the germline ends. Here the CDR3 reads CASSPGTQSVKTQYF. The CDR3 DNA is TGTGCCAGCAGCCCGGGGACGCAGTCAGTGAAGACCCAGTACTTC. Full variable domain (outside the CDR3, taken from reference TRBV7-8 and TRBJ2-5): GAGVSQSPRYKVAKRGQDVALRCDPISGHVSLFWYQQALGQGPEFLTYFQNEAQLDKSGLPSDRFFAERPEGSVSTLKIQRTQQEDSAVYLCASSPGTQSVKTQYFGPGTRLLVL.

The rearrangement joins TRBV6-2 or TRBV6-3 to TRBJ2-1; no clear D. The CDR3 is 14 amino acids. V lost 6 bases and J 3 bases, leaving 12 bases between the germline ends. CDR1 and CDR2 (germline): MNHEY, SVGEGT. The CDR3 bases are TGTGCCAGCAGCTCCCAAGTGAACTACAATGAGCAGTTCTTC. Protein product: CASSSQVNYNEQFF.